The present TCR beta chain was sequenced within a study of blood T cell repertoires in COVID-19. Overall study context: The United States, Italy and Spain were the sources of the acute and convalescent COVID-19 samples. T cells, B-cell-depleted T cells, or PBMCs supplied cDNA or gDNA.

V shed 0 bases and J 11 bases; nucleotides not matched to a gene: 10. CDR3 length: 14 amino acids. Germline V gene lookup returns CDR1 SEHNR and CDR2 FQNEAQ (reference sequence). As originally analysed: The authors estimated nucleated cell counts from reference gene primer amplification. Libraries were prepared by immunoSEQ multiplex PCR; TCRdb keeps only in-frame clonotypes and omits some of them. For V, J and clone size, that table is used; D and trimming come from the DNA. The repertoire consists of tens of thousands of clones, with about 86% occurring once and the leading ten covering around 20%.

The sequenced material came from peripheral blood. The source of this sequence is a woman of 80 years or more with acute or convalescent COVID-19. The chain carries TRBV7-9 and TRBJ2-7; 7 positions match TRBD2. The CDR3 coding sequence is TGTGCCAGCAGCTTAGCGAACGCCGGCGGGAGAGAGTACTTC. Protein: CASSLANAGGREYF.